Sequencing of this T cell receptor (beta chain) was carried out in a study of cytomegalovirus exposure and HLA in healthy donors. V shed 10 bases and J shed 4 bases, with 13 bases lying between them. The CDR3 runs 13 residues. From germline, CDR1 is MDHEN and CDR2 SYDVKM. The study ran its PCR with 60 Vbeta and 13 Jbeta primers. The method was immunoSEQ multiplex PCR; TCRdb's version includes in-frame clones alone and lacks a portion of them. The sample carries under 150,000 clones, more than 80% recorded once. The specimen was PBMCs. This sequence joins TRBV28 and TRBJ2-2; a weak D match, TRBD2 (7 bases). This TCR came from a male donor in good health and CMV-seronegative. CDR3 sequence (DNA): TGTGCCACCCAAGGGGGGGGCACCGGGGAGCTGTTTTTT. Protein: CATQGGGTGELFF.